This T cell receptor (beta chain) was captured by sequencing in a study of cytomegalovirus exposure and HLA in healthy donors. Overall study context: Approximately 80 million unique TCRs, all from HLA-typed donors, were included in an early release of the data. General study results and limits: As a later analysis revealed, the rate of TCR association differed by HLA locus, with DRB1 most and HLA-C fewest. Beyond CMV serostatus, there was no information to go on about immune exposure. TRBV6-2, TRBV6-3 and some other V segments were unresolvable in 87-base-pair reads.

Comments on this clone: Its specificity is unknown.

The PCR was carried out with 60 Vbeta primers and 13 Jbeta primers. Here immunoSEQ multiplex PCR was the method, and the copy in TCRdb shows in-frame clones only, minus some. The sample includes more than 90,000 clones. The CDR3 length is 15 residues. J lost 9 bases, V lost 5 bases, and 9 bases had no gene match. The germline gives CDR1 SGHAT, CDR2 FQNNGV. The sequenced sample consisted of PBMCs. V and J are TRBV11-2 and TRBJ2-1, with 11 bases identical to TRBD2. The TCR was taken from a man between 35 and 55 years old in good health and CMV-seropositive. CDR3 coding DNA: TGTGCCAGCAGCCTACGTGGGACTAGCGGTGGTGAGCAGTTCTTC. This translates into CASSLRGTSGGEQFF.